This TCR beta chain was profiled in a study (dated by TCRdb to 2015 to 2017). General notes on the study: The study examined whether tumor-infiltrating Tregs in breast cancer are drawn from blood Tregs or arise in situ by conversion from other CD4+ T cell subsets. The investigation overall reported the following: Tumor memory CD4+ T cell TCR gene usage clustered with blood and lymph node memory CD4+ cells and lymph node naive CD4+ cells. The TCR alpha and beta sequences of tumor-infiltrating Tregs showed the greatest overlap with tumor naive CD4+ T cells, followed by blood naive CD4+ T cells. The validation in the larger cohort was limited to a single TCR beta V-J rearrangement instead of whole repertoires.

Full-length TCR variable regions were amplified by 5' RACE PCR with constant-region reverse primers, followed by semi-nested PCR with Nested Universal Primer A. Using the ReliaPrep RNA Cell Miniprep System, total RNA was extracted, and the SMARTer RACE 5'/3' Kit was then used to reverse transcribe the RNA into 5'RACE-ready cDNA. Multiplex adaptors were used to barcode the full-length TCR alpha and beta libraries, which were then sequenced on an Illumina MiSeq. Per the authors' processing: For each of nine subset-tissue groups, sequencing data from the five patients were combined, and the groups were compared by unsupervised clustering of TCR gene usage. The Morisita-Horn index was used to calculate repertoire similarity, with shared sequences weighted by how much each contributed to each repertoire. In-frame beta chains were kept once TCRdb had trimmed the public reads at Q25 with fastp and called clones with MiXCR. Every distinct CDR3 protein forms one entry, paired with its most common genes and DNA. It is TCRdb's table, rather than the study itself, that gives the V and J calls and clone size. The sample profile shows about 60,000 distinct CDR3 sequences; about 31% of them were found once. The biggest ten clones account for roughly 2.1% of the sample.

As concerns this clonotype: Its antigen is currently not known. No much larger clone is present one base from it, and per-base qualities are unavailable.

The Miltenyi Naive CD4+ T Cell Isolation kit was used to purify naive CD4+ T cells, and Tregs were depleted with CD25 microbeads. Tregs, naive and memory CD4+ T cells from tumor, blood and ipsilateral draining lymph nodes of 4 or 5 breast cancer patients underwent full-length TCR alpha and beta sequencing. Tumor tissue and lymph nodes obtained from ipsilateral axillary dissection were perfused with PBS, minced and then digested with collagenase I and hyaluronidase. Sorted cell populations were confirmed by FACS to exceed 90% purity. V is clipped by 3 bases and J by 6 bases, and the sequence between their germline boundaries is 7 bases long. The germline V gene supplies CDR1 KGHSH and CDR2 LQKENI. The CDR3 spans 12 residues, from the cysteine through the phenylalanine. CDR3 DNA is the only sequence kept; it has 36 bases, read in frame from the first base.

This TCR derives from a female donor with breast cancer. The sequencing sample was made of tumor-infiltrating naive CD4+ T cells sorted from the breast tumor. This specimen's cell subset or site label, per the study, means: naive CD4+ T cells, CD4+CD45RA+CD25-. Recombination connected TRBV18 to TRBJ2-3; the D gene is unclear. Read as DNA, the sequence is TGTGCCAGCTCACCGGTGGGCGATACGCAGTATTTT. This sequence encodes CASSPVGDTQYF.